One sample yielded the 26 T cell receptor beta chains listed below, sequenced in a study of blood T cell repertoires in COVID-19. Sequenced by immunoSEQ multiplex PCR; TCRdb stores in-frame clones only, minus some. The sample lists 100,000 to 150,000 clones, roughly 84% occurring once. Sequenced sample: peripheral blood. These receptors all come from an elderly woman with acute or convalescent COVID-19.

The chain has TRBV29-1 and TRBJ1-2; possibly TRBD1 for D (6 bases). The CDR3 is made up of 14 amino acids. Germline V gene sequence: CDR1 SQVTM, CDR2 ANQGSEA. Deletions cut 4 bases from V and 3 bases from J, with 15 bases between. The CDR3 loop reads CSVVPGAAYYGYTF. The CDR3, as DNA: TGCAGCGTTGTTCCAGGGGCGGCTTACTATGGCTACACCTTC.

This clone was detected only a few times. V and J are TRBV6-2 or TRBV6-3 and TRBJ1-4; D not resolved. Looked up from germline, CDR1 is MNHEY and CDR2 is SVGEGT. With 2 bases removed from V and 8 bases from J, the gap between germline ends came to 15 bases. This CDR3 has 15 amino acids. The CDR3 is CASSYAGNPGEKLFF. The CDR3, as DNA: TGTGCCAGCAGTTACGCCGGGAACCCGGGCGAAAAACTGTTTTTT.

The chain joins TRBV7-8 to TRBJ2-3, with 15 nucleotides matching TRBD2. V shed 2 bases, J shed 5 bases, and the junction held 5 bases outside the gene matches. The CDR3 totals 17 residues. Germline CDR1 is SGHVS and CDR2 is FQNEAQ. The CDR3 sequence is CASSLRTGLAGGDTQYF. In nucleotides, the CDR3 is TGTGCCAGCAGCTTACGAACGGGACTAGCGGGAGGAGATACGCAGTATTTT.

With regard to this clone: This sample also contains other DNA sequences that code for the same CDR3. V gene TRBV5-1 combines with J gene TRBJ2-3; 16 positions match TRBD2. CDR3 size: 18 residues. CDR1 is SGHRS, CDR2 YFSETQ, per germline. J lost 1 base, V lost 4 bases, and 6 bases had no gene match. As DNA, the CDR3 is TGCGCCAGCAGCCCGGGACTAGCGGGGGGGCGGGGCACAGATACGCAGTATTTT. Translating gives CASSPGLAGGRGTDTQYF.

The V and J genes are TRBV19 and TRBJ2-1, with 7 bases aligning to TRBD1. V lost 4 bases to trimming and J lost 0 bases; unmatched junction nucleotides: 6. CDR1 and CDR2 from the germline V gene are LNHDA and SQIVND (reference sequence). The CDR3 consists of 16 residues. Here the CDR3 DNA reads TGTGCCAGTAGTACCAGGGGGAAGAGCTCCTACAATGAGCAGTTCTTC. It yields the protein CASSTRGKSSYNEQFF.

The rearrangement uses TRBV5-1 and TRBJ2-3; 11 bases fit TRBD2. This CDR3 contains 16 residues. CDR1 SGHRS and CDR2 YFSETQ come from the germline V gene. The J segment lost 6 bases and the V segment lost 0 bases, leaving 6 bases of the junction unmatched. The CDR3 region is CASSLALAGGKDTQYF. The CDR3 DNA reads as TGCGCCAGCAGCTTGGCGCTAGCGGGGGGAAAGGATACGCAGTATTTT.

V and J are TRBV4-1 and TRBJ2-7; a possible D gene is TRBD1 (5 bases). The CDR3 extends over 16 amino acids. Germline V gene data show CDR1 as MGHRA and CDR2 as YSYEKL. Trimming shortened V by 0 bases and J by 0 bases, and 12 bases separated the two germline ends. CDR3 coding DNA: TGCGCCAGCAGCCAAGATCAGGGCTCGCGCTCCTACGAGCAGTACTTC. It encodes CASSQDQGSRSYEQYF.

V and J are TRBV3-1 (or the pseudogene TRBV3-2) and TRBJ2-3; D gene uncertain. The CDR3 consists of 12 residues. Trimming stripped 4 bases from V and 6 bases from J, with 8 bases between. Germline loops: CDR1 LGHDT, CDR2 YNNKEL (reference sequence). As DNA, the CDR3 is TGTGCCAGCAGCCCCTTCCGGGATACGCAGTATTTT. Protein: CASSPFRDTQYF.

The chain has TRBV28 and TRBJ1-2, with no clear D. In germline, CDR1 is MDHEN, CDR2 SYDVKM. The CDR3 covers 11 residues. Trimming took 2 bases from V and 8 from J, leaving 6 bases between them. Here the CDR3 DNA reads TGTGCCAGCAGTTTACTTGAGGGCTACACCTTC. Its translation: CASSLLEGYTF.

The count of this clone is one. The chain couples TRBV2 to TRBJ1-1, with TRBD1 as a possible D gene (5 bases). This CDR3 has 13 residues. Trimming took off 2 bases at V and 1 base at J, with 5 bases between the two ends. The germline gives CDR1 SNHLY, CDR2 FYNNEI. The CDR3, as DNA: TGTGCCAGCAGTGAACAGGGGAACACTGAAGCTTTCTTT. Translating gives CASSEQGNTEAFF.

J is TRBJ1-1 and V is TRBV9; no reliable D call. Germline V CDR1 and CDR2: SGDLS, YYNGEE. The CDR3 covers 11 residues. Trimming stripped 5 bases from V and 3 bases from J, with 5 bases between. The CDR3: CASSRDTEAFF. The CDR3 coding sequence is TGTGCCAGCAGTCGGGACACTGAAGCTTTCTTT.

This clone was observed a single time. The chain carries TRBV6-5 and TRBJ1-3; D gene ambiguous. The CDR3 is made up of 15 amino acids. Trimming took 6 bases from V and 4 from J, leaving 16 bases between them. Germline V gene data show CDR1 as MNHEY and CDR2 as SVGAGI. CDR3 protein: CASRSARPGGNTIYF. The CDR3 region has the DNA TGTGCCAGCAGGTCGGCCCGTCCGGGGGGAAACACCATATATTTT.

The chain combines TRBV27 with TRBJ1-5, with 9 bases that match TRBD1. Germline CDR1 reads MNHEY; CDR2 reads SMNVEV (reference sequence). CDR3 length: 17 amino acids. Losses at the gene ends were 5 bases for V and 3 bases for J; bases not matched to a gene: 11. DNA for the CDR3: TGTGCCAGCAGTACCTCCACGGGACAGGGCTACAATCAGCCCCAGCATTTT. Residues: CASSTSTGQGYNQPQHF.

The chain recombines TRBV5-1 with TRBJ1-4; 8 bases agree with TRBD1. The CDR3 sequence is 16 residues long. J was trimmed by 5 bases and V by 4 bases; bases with no gene match: 10. Germline lookup yields CDR1 SGHRS and CDR2 YFSETQ. In nucleotides, the CDR3 is TGCGCCAGCAGCACCCAGGGGGCGAGGTCGAATGAAAAACTGTTTTTT. It encodes CASSTQGARSNEKLFF.

V usage is TRBV28 and J usage is TRBJ2-7, with 8 nucleotides matching TRBD1. The CDR3 sequence is 17 residues long. J was trimmed by 3 bases and V by 2 bases; bases with no gene match: 12. In germline, CDR1 is MDHEN, CDR2 SYDVKM. For the CDR3, the DNA is TGTGCCAGCAGTTTACCCCCCGGACAGGGTGCAGGCTACGAGCAGTACTTC. Protein sequence: CASSLPPGQGAGYEQYF.

The chain combines TRBV3-1 (or the pseudogene TRBV3-2) with TRBJ1-2; no clear D gene. The CDR3 runs 13 residues. Germline V gene data show CDR1 as LGHDT and CDR2 as YNNKEL (reference sequence). V lost 2 bases to trimming and J lost 4 bases, with 8 bases between them. The CDR3 region has the DNA TGTGCCAGCAGCCAAAAAGAGTTCTATGGCTACACCTTC. Its translation is CASSQKEFYGYTF.

The chain recombines TRBV4-2 with TRBJ2-6; no firm D call. V lost 1 base, J lost 0 bases, and 7 bases lay in between. This CDR3 is built from 16 residues. Per germline, CDR1 LGHNA and CDR2 YNFKEQ. CDR3 in DNA: TGTGCCAGCAGCCAAGTTGCGTTCTCTGGGGCCAACGTCCTGACTTTC. Translated, it gives CASSQVAFSGANVLTF.

This chain connects TRBV9 to TRBJ1-1; 9 bases fit TRBD1. Germline loops: CDR1 SGDLS, CDR2 YYNGEE. This CDR3 is built from 15 residues. J was trimmed by 5 bases and V by 0 bases; bases with no gene match: 5. The CDR3: CASSVEGQGRTEAFF. In DNA form, the CDR3 reads TGTGCCAGCAGCGTAGAGGGACAGGGAAGGACTGAAGCTTTCTTT.

V usage is TRBV4-1 and J usage is TRBJ2-5; the D gene is possibly TRBD1 (6 bases). The V end lost 3 bases, the J end lost 4 bases, and 9 bases lay between the germline ends. Germline V CDR1 and CDR2: MGHRA, YSYEKL. The CDR3 is 13 amino acids. The CDR3 nucleotides are TGCGCCAGCAGCCATGGGGGCTCAGAGACCCAGTACTTC. Amino acids: CASSHGGSETQYF.

V usage is TRBV19 and J usage is TRBJ2-3; 13 bases line up with TRBD2. The germline V gene has CDR1 LNHDA and CDR2 SQIVND (reference sequence). Trimming at V came to 6 bases and at J to 0 bases, leaving 9 bases not matched to a gene. CDR3 length: 18 amino acids. The CDR3 is CASRLTSGGFSSTDTQYF. The DNA for the CDR3 is TGTGCCAGTAGGTTGACTAGCGGGGGGTTCTCTAGCACAGATACGCAGTATTTT.

The gene calls are TRBV19 and TRBJ2-3, with D possibly TRBD2 on 6 matching bases. This CDR3 has 14 residues. Germline V gene sequence: CDR1 LNHDA, CDR2 SQIVND (reference sequence). V shed 1 base and J shed 1 base, with 6 bases lying between them. DNA for the CDR3: TGTGCCAGTAGTATAGCGGGGGGCACAGATACGCAGTATTTT. Amino acids: CASSIAGGTDTQYF.

The J gene is TRBJ2-5, the V gene TRBV11-2; 10 bases line up with TRBD1. V trimming: 3 bases; J trimming: 3 bases; junction bases outside the gene matches: 4. Germline CDR1 is SGHAT and CDR2 is FQNNGV. The CDR3 is 15 amino acids. The CDR3 is CASSFSGTGEETQYF. The CDR3 DNA reads TGTGCCAGCAGCTTTTCCGGGACAGGGGAAGAGACCCAGTACTTC.

The gene calls are TRBV11-3 and TRBJ1-2; D might be TRBD1 (5 bases). Per the germline V gene, CDR1 is SGHNT and CDR2 is YENEEA. Trimming stripped 2 bases from V and 8 bases from J, with 21 bases between. CDR3 length: 16 amino acids. The CDR3 region has the DNA TGTGCCAGCAGCTTATGGAGGGGTAAGGGACCATACGGCTACACCTTC. As protein: CASSLWRGKGPYGYTF.

The gene calls are TRBV24-1 and TRBJ1-2, with D perhaps TRBD1 (6 bases). This CDR3 is built from 15 residues. V shed 7 bases and J shed 3 bases, with 17 bases lying between them. Looked up from germline, CDR1 is KGHDR and CDR2 is SFDVKD. The CDR3: CATRPQGLGYYGYTF. The CDR3 nucleotides are TGTGCCACCAGACCACAGGGTCTGGGGTACTATGGCTACACCTTC.

V gene TRBV5-1 combines with J gene TRBJ1-3; D is perhaps TRBD1 (6 bases). The V gene lost 1 base and the J gene lost 0 bases, with 14 bases spanning the gap. The CDR3 contains 17 residues. Germline-derived CDR1 and CDR2 are SGHRS and YFSETQ. DNA for the CDR3: TGCGCCAGCAGCTTGTCTGGACAGCCGAACTCTGGAAACACCATATATTTT. Translated, it gives CASSLSGQPNSGNTIYF.

Here the CDR3 reads CASSQDGVQASNQPQHF. Written as DNA, the CDR3 is TGCGCCAGCAGCCAAGACGGCGTTCAGGCAAGCAATCAGCCCCAGCATTTT. The rearrangement joins TRBV4-1 to TRBJ1-5; D unresolved. The germline V gene encodes CDR1 MGHRA and CDR2 YSYEKL. V dropped 0 bases and J dropped 1 base, with 13 bases sitting between them. The CDR3 has 17 residues.